Included here is one TCR beta chain sequence, with context. Antigen: not known. Noted time point: baseline pretreatment blood. Treatment noted: 15 Gy SBRT to primary tumor, nephrectomy 4 weeks later. This renal cell carcinoma was of the clear cell type. This record comes from a study of radiation and T cells in renal cell carcinoma. Study information: Nephrectomy followed 15 Gy stereotactic body radiation by 4 weeks.

Germline V gives CDR1 SGHTA, CDR2 FQGNSA. V lost 5 bases, J lost 2 bases, and 5 bases stayed unmatched. The CDR3 length is 15 residues. Clones were sequenced by immunoSEQ multiplex PCR, and TCRdb holds only the in-frame ones, with some missing. The sample records 85,000 to 100,000 clones, 86% being singletons. Study conclusions and caveats: Top tumor clonotypes rose in blood 2 weeks post-radiation, then contracted. Without pretreatment biopsies, baseline tumor clonotype presence was undetermined.

This specimen was blood, taken from a patient whose treatment included radiotherapy and nephrectomy. The receptor was isolated from a man aged 50 to 59 with renal cell carcinoma. The rearrangement uses TRBV7-2 and TRBJ2-2; 7 bases line up with TRBD1. CDR3 region: CASSPRDRNTGELFF. The CDR3 nucleotides read TGTGCCAGCAGCCCCCGGGACAGAAACACCGGGGAGCTGTTTTTT.